This T cell receptor (beta chain) was captured by sequencing in a study of blood T cell repertoires in COVID-19. Background on the study: Whether acute or convalescent, the COVID-19 samples came from the United States, Italy and Spain.

Method: immunoSEQ multiplex PCR; TCRdb's copy keeps in-frame clones and lacks some. This sample has about 240,000 clones, with around 85% found just once. Germline V CDR1 and CDR2: SGHTA, FQGNSA. This CDR3 has 15 residues. Trimming removed 2 bases from V and 2 bases from J, with 13 bases in between. Sequencing was carried out using PBMCs or T cells enriched from blood (not recorded which). The rearrangement links TRBV7-2 to TRBJ2-7, with D possibly being TRBD2 (6 bases). The clonotype originates from a woman aged 40 to 50 with acute COVID-19. This CDR3 is CASSLKGSGPYEQYF. The CDR3 DNA reads as TGTGCCAGCAGCTTAAAGGGAAGCGGGCCCTACGAGCAGTACTTC.